Sequencing of this TCR beta chain was carried out in a study of OX40 agonist ivuxolimab in advanced cancers. Overall study context: Dose-escalation patients had hepatocellular carcinoma, melanoma, renal cell or head and neck cancer.

Data came from immunoSEQ multiplex PCR; TCRdb stores just in-frame clones and leaves some out. The sample consists of around 98,000 clones, around 85% of them appearing once. The study's findings and limits: Researchers report that CD8+ T cells had, on average, more expanded clones than CD4+. Expanded peripheral T cell antigen specificity was not determined.

This clone was picked up one time. The target antigen is unknown. CDR3 length equals 15 residues. The germline CDR1 and CDR2 sequences are KGHSH and LQKENI. Trimming removed 3 bases at V and 4 bases at J, with 15 bases between. The clonotype originates from an adult with an advanced solid tumor such as melanoma, head and neck, liver or kidney cancer. The sample in question was CD4+ or CD8+ T cells sorted from blood, obtained in a trial of the OX40 agonist ivuxolimab. The rearrangement links TRBV18 to TRBJ2-5; TRBD1 might be the D (6 bases). The DNA of the CDR3 is TGTGCCAGCTCACCTAGTGGGGGCCTCGGAGAGACCCAGTACTTC. Protein product: CASSPSGGLGETQYF.